Listed below are T cell receptor beta chains from one sample, sequenced in a study of T cells after yellow fever vaccination. One entry per CDR3 protein, called by TCRdb with MiXCR from the 5' RACE reads. The repertoire holds about 52,000 distinct CDR3 sequences, less than 8.5% seen once, with less than 25% in the top ten. Sequencing used CD8+ T cells not binding an NS4B(214-222) dextramer, sorted from PBMCs, obtained around 45 days after the first yellow fever vaccination. These receptors all come from a man aged 18 to 29 who received the YFV17D yellow fever vaccine. CDR3s include the opening cysteine and the closing phenylalanine or tryptophan. A D gene is named only where the DNA matches it firmly. Some rows mark clone size as missing; the rest say once, few, many or name a class of expanded clone.

j_call clone_size d_call v_call cdr3_nt cdr3_aa
TRBJ1-2 many NA TRBV6-2/TRBV6-3 TGTGCCAGCAGTTCTCCAGGGCACTATGGCTACACCTTC CASSSPGHYGYTF
TRBJ2-3 many NA TRBV3-1 TGTGCCAGCAGCCAAGTTCAGTTTTCTAGCACAGATACGCAGTATTTT CASSQVQFSSTDTQYF
TRBJ2-7 few NA TRBV4-1 TGCGCCAGCAGCCAAGGTAGGGGGAGCTCCTACGAGCAGTACTTC CASSQGRGSSYEQYF
TRBJ2-5 many NA TRBV29-1 TGCAGCGTTGTCCCCCGGGGATCGAGGGAGACCCAGTACTTC CSVVPRGSRETQYF
TRBJ2-1 many NA TRBV7-8 TGTGCCAGCAGCCTGCACGGGACCCGACTCCTATACAATGAGCAGTTCTTC CASSLHGTRLLYNEQFF
TRBJ2-7 NA TRBD2 TRBV2 TGTGCCAGCAGTGGGGGTGGACTAGCGGGGATTTACGAGCAGTACTTC CASSGGGLAGIYEQYF
TRBJ1-2 NA NA TRBV29-1 TGCAGCGTTGCCCACGGCGCTAACTATGGCTACACCTTC CSVAHGANYGYTF
TRBJ2-2 many TRBD1 TRBV20-1 TGCAGTGCCGCCGGAAGGGGGCATATCGGGGAGCTGTTTTTT CSAAGRGHIGELFF
TRBJ2-7 NA TRBD1 TRBV2 TGTGCCAGCAGCGACCCGAACCTACAGGGGCATGGCTACGAGCAGTACTTC CASSDPNLQGHGYEQYF
TRBJ2-3 many NA TRBV20-1 TGCAGTGCTAGAGATCGGCCCCAGAGAACCCGGAGCACAGATACGCAGTATTTT CSARDRPQRTRSTDTQYF
TRBJ1-2 many NA TRBV20-1 TGCAGTGCTAGAGCGACGGCTGGCTACACCTTC CSARATAGYTF